Listed below are T cell receptor beta chains from one sample, sequenced in a study of OX40 agonist ivuxolimab in advanced cancers. The repertoire was sequenced with immunoSEQ multiplex PCR; TCRdb's copy has only in-frame clones and lacks some. The sample shows fewer than 40,000 clones, 84% of them seen only once. The sequences come from CD4+ or CD8+ T cells sorted from blood, collected in a trial of the OX40 agonist ivuxolimab. These TCRs come from an adult with an advanced solid tumor such as melanoma, head and neck, liver or kidney cancer. CDR3s include the opening cysteine and the closing phenylalanine or tryptophan. A D gene is named only where the DNA matches it firmly. Clone size is given for some rows only: seen once, a few or many times, or a class if the clone is expanded.

CDR3,DNA,size,V,D,J
CASSLPYRGKQPQHF,TGTGCCAGCAGTTTACCCTACAGGGGTAAACAGCCCCAGCATTTT,NA,TRBV28,TRBD1,TRBJ1-5
CASSVLAGATNEQFF,TGTGCCAGTAGTGTACTAGCGGGAGCCACCAATGAGCAGTTCTTC,NA,TRBV19,TRBD2,TRBJ2-1
CASSQRRLAVNTGELFF,TGTGCCAGTAGTCAACGCCGACTAGCGGTGAACACCGGGGAGCTGTTTTTT,NA,TRBV19,TRBD2,TRBJ2-2
CASSQGWGLAGGVRNEQFF,TGCGCCAGCAGCCAAGGGTGGGGACTAGCGGGAGGGGTCCGCAATGAGCAGTTCTTC,NA,TRBV4-1,TRBD2,TRBJ2-1
CASGGQGEGELFF,TGTGCCAGCGGAGGCCAGGGGGAAGGGGAGCTGTTTTTT,few,TRBV9,TRBD1,TRBJ2-2
CASSYIQGGGYEQYF,TGTGCCAGCAGTTACATACAGGGGGGTGGCTACGAGCAGTACTTC,once,TRBV6-5,TRBD1,TRBJ2-7
CASSKAPSGSSTETQYF,TGTGCCAGCAGTAAAGCCCCTAGCGGGAGCTCTACAGAGACCCAGTACTTC,NA,TRBV6-1,TRBD2,TRBJ2-5
CASSDWTGVSVGYTF,TGTGCCAGCAGCGACTGGACAGGGGTTTCCGTTGGCTACACCTTC,NA,TRBV11-2,TRBD1,TRBJ1-2
CASSYSKGGKLFF,TGTGCCAGCAGTTACTCGAAGGGAGGGAAACTGTTTTTT,NA,TRBV6-5,NA,TRBJ1-4
CASRPQAGLLYEQYF,TGTGCCAGCAGGCCACAAGCGGGGCTCCTTTACGAGCAGTACTTC,NA,TRBV27,TRBD2,TRBJ2-7
CASSQASGTSSSWQYF,TGTGCCAGCAGCCAAGCATCCGGGACTAGCTCGAGCTGGCAGTACTTC,few,TRBV4-2,TRBD2,TRBJ2-7
CASSFYVAGIEQYF,TGTGCCAGCAGCTTTTACGTAGCGGGAATCGAGCAGTACTTC,NA,TRBV5-8,TRBD2,TRBJ2-7
CASSLSRGLYYGYTF,TGTGCCAGCAGTTTAAGTAGGGGGCTGTACTATGGCTACACCTTC,NA,TRBV28,TRBD1,TRBJ1-2
CASSFQDSNYGYTF,TGTGCCAGCAGCTTTCAGGACAGTAACTATGGCTACACCTTC,once,TRBV5-4,NA,TRBJ1-2
CASSSPGGSNQPQHF,TGTGCCAGCAGCTCCCCGGGGGGGAGCAATCAGCCCCAGCATTTT,NA,TRBV21-1,NA,TRBJ1-5
CAWNFIRYTF,TGTGCCTGGAACTTCATCCGCTACACCTTC,NA,TRBV30,NA,TRBJ1-2
CASSQAGNKGTEAFF,TGCGCCAGCAGCCAAGCTGGCAACAAGGGCACTGAAGCTTTCTTT,once,TRBV4-1,NA,TRBJ1-1
CASSETRASEQFF,TGTGCCAGCAGTGAAACCAGGGCAAGTGAGCAGTTCTTC,NA,TRBV6-4,NA,TRBJ2-1
CASSLSLEGSYEQYF,TGTGCCAGCAGTTTGTCCTTAGAAGGCTCCTACGAGCAGTACTTC,NA,TRBV27,NA,TRBJ2-7
CASSLIENSNQPQHF,TGCGCCAGCAGCCTTATTGAGAATAGCAATCAGCCCCAGCATTTT,once,TRBV4-1,NA,TRBJ1-5
CASSFTGELFF,TGTGCCAGCAGTTTCACCGGGGAGCTGTTTTTT,NA,TRBV28,NA,TRBJ2-2
CASSPSSGQGGNEQFF,TGTGCCAGCAGCCCCTCCTCGGGGCAGGGGGGGAATGAGCAGTTCTTC,NA,TRBV9,NA,TRBJ2-1
CASSWQGQETQYF,TGTGCCAGCTCCTGGCAGGGCCAAGAGACCCAGTACTTC,NA,TRBV7-9,NA,TRBJ2-5
CASSPIGQGGEKLFF,TGTGCCAGCTCACCTATCGGACAGGGCGGAGAAAAACTGTTTTTT,NA,TRBV18,TRBD1,TRBJ1-4
CASSVGGRAIYEQYF,TGTGCCAGCAGCGTAGGAGGGAGGGCGATATACGAGCAGTACTTC,NA,TRBV9,TRBD2,TRBJ2-7
CASSPFGETIYF,TGTGCCAGCAGCCCCTTTGGTGAGACCATATATTTT,NA,TRBV9,NA,TRBJ1-3
CASSQGTRDSYNEQFF,TGCGCCAGCAGCCAGGGAACCCGGGACAGCTACAATGAGCAGTTCTTC,NA,TRBV4-1,TRBD1,TRBJ2-1
CASSTPRMVNYGYTF,TGTGCCAGCAGTACCCCCCGGATGGTTAACTATGGCTACACCTTC,NA,TRBV28,NA,TRBJ1-2
CASSPRFRGRYYSPLHF,TGCGCCAGCAGCCCCAGATTCCGGGGTAGATATTATTCACCCCTCCACTTT,NA,TRBV4-3,NA,TRBJ1-6
CASSQSWTASTYEQYF,TGTGCCAGCAGCCAATCTTGGACAGCTTCAACCTACGAGCAGTACTTC,NA,TRBV4-2,NA,TRBJ2-7
CASSYTGSYEQYF,TGTGCCAGCAGTTATACCGGGAGCTACGAGCAGTACTTC,NA,TRBV27,NA,TRBJ2-7
CASSVDYRGVGPQHF,TGTGCCAGCAGCGTAGATTACAGGGGAGTAGGGCCCCAGCATTTT,NA,TRBV9,TRBD1,TRBJ1-5
CVSVEGLAATGELFF,TGTGTCTCGGTGGAGGGGCTAGCGGCCACCGGGGAGCTGTTTTTT,NA,TRBV7-9,TRBD2,TRBJ2-2
CASTTPSSYNSPLHF,TGTGCCAGCACTACTCCGAGCTCCTATAATTCACCCCTCCACTTT,NA,TRBV27,NA,TRBJ1-6
CASSLVAGGPRQETQYF,TGTGCCAGCAGCTTAGTAGCGGGAGGGCCCCGCCAAGAGACCCAGTACTTC,NA,TRBV7-9,TRBD2,TRBJ2-5